This T cell receptor beta chain was obtained from a study of blood T cell repertoires in COVID-19. CDR1 MGHRA and CDR2 YSYEKL come from the germline V gene. Trimming removed 0 bases at V and 5 bases at J, with 16 bases between. This CDR3 has 17 residues. Source study methods: Scientists estimated how many nucleated cells there were by amplifying reference gene primers. Using immunoSEQ multiplex PCR, the repertoire was profiled, and TCRdb retains in-frame clones only, with some absent. The DNA gave D and trimming, while V, J and clone size come from that table. Of 28,000 or so clones in the sample, around 88% were seen once. Only one count was recorded for this clone.

The specimen was peripheral blood. The chain is built from TRBV4-1 and TRBJ1-4; a possible D gene is TRBD1 (6 bases). This clonotype was obtained from a human donor in a cohort sampled during active COVID-19. The CDR3 spells CASSQDIRGAQNEKLFF. For the CDR3, the DNA is TGCGCCAGCAGCCAAGACATCCGGGGGGCGCAAAATGAAAAACTGTTTTTT.